This T cell receptor beta chain emerged from a study of cytomegalovirus exposure and HLA in healthy donors. PCR primers comprised 60 Vbeta and 13 Jbeta primers. Using immunoSEQ multiplex PCR, the repertoire was profiled, and TCRdb retains in-frame clones only, with some absent. This sample has roughly 190,000 clones, with less than 85% found just once. The study, taken as a whole, reports: It was 150 to 200 TCR beta chains that were listed as cytomegalovirus-associated. Most observed TCR sequences were rare, whereas some public TCRs were detected in many donors.

Details on this clone: What it recognizes is unknown.

The sequenced sample consisted of PBMCs. The receptor was derived from a man aged 30 to 39 in good health and CMV-seropositive.

CDR3 sequence (DNA): TGTGCCAGCAGCTTGCCCGGGAGCTCCTACAATGAGCAGTTCTTC. This gives the protein CASSLPGSSYNEQFF. The chain carries TRBV5-4 and TRBJ2-1; possibly TRBD2 for D (6 bases). Trimming left V 1 base short and J 0 bases short, with 8 bases between. This CDR3 has 15 residues. Germline CDR1 reads SGHNT; CDR2 reads YYREEE (reference sequence).